Listed here are 26 T cell receptor beta chains from one sample, sequenced in a study of cytotoxic CD8 clonotypes in ibrutinib-treated CLL. Profiling relied on immunoSEQ multiplex PCR, and the TCRdb table lists in-frame clones only, not all of them. The sample contains about 140,000 clones, 70% to 90% of which appear only once. Sequencing used PBMCs, obtained after 36 months of ibrutinib treatment. Every receptor here comes from a human donor with chronic lymphocytic leukemia.

The chain links TRBV19 to TRBJ2-1; D uncertain. The CDR3 is made up of 13 amino acids. V was cut by 4 bases and J by 3 bases, with 7 bases left in between. CDR1 and CDR2 (germline): LNHDA, SQIVND (reference sequence). The CDR3 is CASSTLGYNEQFF. The CDR3, as DNA: TGTGCCAGTAGTACCCTGGGCTACAATGAGCAGTTCTTC.

This chain uses TRBV28 with TRBJ1-2, with D hard to call. This CDR3 has 13 amino acids. Between the trimmed V and J ends, which lost 10 bases and 6 bases, there was a span of 18 bases. Germline values: CDR1 MDHEN, CDR2 SYDVKM. For the CDR3, the DNA is TGTGCCACCGCTGCAAGGGCGAAGAATGGCTACACCTTC. As protein: CATAARAKNGYTF.

The chain combines TRBV7-6 with TRBJ1-1, with D possibly being TRBD1 (6 bases). V shed 4 bases and J shed 4 bases, with 19 bases lying between them. The CDR3 has 16 amino acids. Looked up from germline, CDR1 is SGHVS and CDR2 is FNYEAQ. The CDR3 nucleotides are TGTGCCAGCAGCTGGGAGGGGGGAGCGGTTAGCACTGAAGCTTTCTTT. Translated, it gives CASSWEGGAVSTEAFF.

J is TRBJ1-2 and V is TRBV6-5; D might be TRBD1 (5 bases). Germline V gene lookup returns CDR1 MNHEY and CDR2 SVGAGI. Trimming pared 4 bases from V and 3 bases from J, leaving 12 bases between. The length of the CDR3 is 14 residues. The CDR3 region has the DNA TGTGCCAGCAGTTTATCCGGGGCCCACTATGGCTACACCTTC. This encodes CASSLSGAHYGYTF.

The gene calls are TRBV5-4 and TRBJ2-3; 9 bases align to TRBD1. The CDR3 spans 15 residues. CDR1 and CDR2 from the germline V gene are SGHNT and YYREEE (reference sequence). Trimming cost V 3 bases and J 3 bases; bases outside gene matches: 5. The CDR3 region has the DNA TGTGCCAGCAGCTCGACAGGGGGTCTAACAGATACGCAGTATTTT. Translated: CASSSTGGLTDTQYF.

This chain uses TRBV14 with TRBJ2-7, with D perhaps matching TRBD1 (6 bases). Germline V gene sequence: CDR1 SGHDN, CDR2 FVKESK. V shed 5 bases and J shed 4 bases, with 12 bases lying between them. This CDR3 has 13 amino acids. The CDR3 DNA reads as TGTGCCAGCAGCAAACAAGGGGGATACGAGCAGTACTTC. Translating it yields CASSKQGGYEQYF.

The chain links TRBV18 to TRBJ2-3, with TRBD1 matching 7 bases. Germline values: CDR1 KGHSH, CDR2 LQKENI. V gave up 3 bases and J gave up 1 base; unmatched junction bases: 1. The CDR3 runs to 14 residues. The CDR3 region has the DNA TGTGCCAGCTCACCTACAGGGGGCACAGATACGCAGTATTTT. It codes for CASSPTGGTDTQYF. Full variable domain (missing parts from reference TRBV18 and TRBJ2-3): NAGVMQNPRHLVRRRGQEARLRCSPMKGHSHVYWYRQLPEEGLKFMVYLQKENIIDESGMPKERFSAEFPKEGPSILRIQQVVRGDSAAYFCASSPTGGTDTQYFGPGTRLTVL.

V usage is TRBV2 and J usage is TRBJ2-4; 9 bases fit TRBD1. This CDR3 has 14 residues. J was trimmed by 8 bases and V by 5 bases; bases with no gene match: 7. Germline V gene data show CDR1 as SNHLY and CDR2 as FYNNEI. The CDR3 protein is CASSKQGALDIQYF. CDR3 DNA sequence: TGTGCCAGCAGTAAACAGGGGGCGCTGGACATTCAGTACTTC.

The J gene is TRBJ2-1, the V gene TRBV10-3; D remains ambiguous. The V end lost 0 bases, the J end lost 4 bases, and 7 bases lay between the germline ends. Germline values: CDR1 ENHRY, CDR2 SYGVKD. The length of the CDR3 is 14 residues. The CDR3 sequence is CAISESTVYNEQFF. In DNA form, the CDR3 reads TGTGCCATCAGTGAGTCGACCGTATACAATGAGCAGTTCTTC.

This chain connects TRBV6-5 to TRBJ2-7, with unresolved D. Germline V gene data show CDR1 as MNHEY and CDR2 as SVGAGI. Trimming shortened V by 5 bases and J by 2 bases, and 13 bases separated the two germline ends. This CDR3 spans 14 amino acids. The CDR3 DNA follows: TGTGCCAGCAGTCGGCATGGGCAGACCTACGAGCAGTACTTC. This codes for CASSRHGQTYEQYF.

This chain joins TRBV5-3 and TRBJ1-5; D call uncertain. TRBV5-3 is placed among ORFs of uncertain function. This CDR3 spans 16 amino acids. Trimming took 3 bases from V and 2 from J, leaving 15 bases between them. The CDR3 nucleotides read TGTGCCAGAAGCTGCGGGGTTCGCCATGGCAATCAGCCCCAGCATTTT. Translating gives CARSCGVRHGNQPQHF.

The chain combines TRBV15 with TRBJ1-2; 7 bases are shared with TRBD1. Germline assignment: CDR1 LNHNV and CDR2 YYDKDF (reference sequence). The CDR3 contains 16 residues. Germline trimming cut 2 bases from V and 8 bases from J; bases unmatched to any gene: 14. Here the CDR3 DNA reads TGTGCCACCAGCAGAAGCCGGGACAGTCCGGTGGGGGGCTACACCTTC. Translating gives CATSRSRDSPVGGYTF.

V usage is TRBV5-1 and J usage is TRBJ2-1, with 10 bases lining up with TRBD2. The CDR3 runs to 15 residues. The germline V gene encodes CDR1 SGHRS and CDR2 YFSETQ. Unmatched junction bases numbered 4, after V lost 6 bases and J lost 1 base. The CDR3 coding sequence is TGCGCCAGCATCTCTAGCGGGGGTTCCTACAATGAGCAGTTCTTC. Amino acids: CASISSGGSYNEQFF. The full variable domain, rest sourced from reference TRBV5-1 and TRBJ2-1, is KAGVTQTPRYLIKTRGQQVTLSCSPISGHRSVSWYQQTPGQGLQFLFEYFSETQRNKGNFPGRFSGRQFSNSRSEMNVSTLELGDSALYLCASISSGGSYNEQFFGPGTRLTVL.

This rearrangement joins TRBV25-1 to TRBJ1-4; no clear D gene. Trimming pared 1 base from V and 6 bases from J, leaving 18 bases between. Germline CDR1 is MGHDK and CDR2 is SYGVNS. CDR3 length: 17 residues. The CDR3 loop is CASSEFLGRASDEKLFF. CDR3 DNA sequence: TGTGCCAGCAGTGAATTCCTTGGACGAGCCTCGGATGAAAAACTGTTTTTT.

The chain couples TRBV19 to TRBJ1-2; 8 bases agree with TRBD1. With V trimmed by 3 bases and J by 8 bases, 11 bases remained unmatched. The CDR3 length is 15 residues. Looked up from germline, CDR1 is LNHDA and CDR2 is SQIVND (reference sequence). CDR3 sequence (DNA): TGTGCCAGTAGTATCCAGGGGGCGCCCTTGAAGGGCTACACCTTC. Protein: CASSIQGAPLKGYTF.

The chain combines TRBV2 with TRBJ2-1, with TRBD2 matching 11 bases. Germline V gene sequence: CDR1 SNHLY, CDR2 FYNNEI. V lost 1 base to trimming and J lost 0 bases; unmatched junction nucleotides: 11. This CDR3 comprises 20 residues. The CDR3 loop is CASSEVYWTSGQSSYNEQFF. CDR3 sequence (DNA): TGTGCCAGCAGTGAAGTATATTGGACTAGCGGGCAGAGCTCCTACAATGAGCAGTTCTTC. Combining the CDR3 with reference TRBV2 and TRBJ2-1 gives the whole variable domain EPEVTQTPSHQVTQMGQEVILRCVPISNHLYFYWYRQILGQKVEFLVSFYNNEISEKSEIFDDQFSVERPDGSNFTLKIRSTKLEDSAMYFCASSEVYWTSGQSSYNEQFFGPGTRLTVL.

This chain uses TRBV5-1 with TRBJ2-3; a possible D gene is TRBD2 (6 bases). Germline V gives CDR1 SGHRS, CDR2 YFSETQ. V was clipped by 0 bases and J by 0 bases, with 11 bases between them. The CDR3 runs 16 residues. DNA for the CDR3: TGCGCCAGCAGCTTGGAACTGCGGGGAAGCACAGATACGCAGTATTTT. Residues: CASSLELRGSTDTQYF. The whole variable domain, remainder taken from reference TRBV5-1 and TRBJ2-3, is KAGVTQTPRYLIKTRGQQVTLSCSPISGHRSVSWYQQTPGQGLQFLFEYFSETQRNKGNFPGRFSGRQFSNSRSEMNVSTLELGDSALYLCASSLELRGSTDTQYFGPGTRLTVL.

The chain carries TRBV10-3 and TRBJ2-1, with D possibly being TRBD1 (6 bases). The germline V gene has CDR1 ENHRY and CDR2 SYGVKD. Deletions cut 4 bases from V and 3 bases from J, with 16 bases between. The CDR3 length is 16 residues. This CDR3 is CAISGSNRVIYNEQFF. The CDR3 bases are TGTGCCATCAGTGGATCGAACAGGGTGATCTACAATGAGCAGTTCTTC.

The chain carries TRBV7-9 and TRBJ2-7; D remains ambiguous. V was clipped by 1 base and J by 4 bases, with 11 bases between them. The CDR3 is 14 residues long. From germline, CDR1 is SEHNR and CDR2 FQNEAQ (reference sequence). The CDR3 region is CASSLETAFYEQYF. Written as DNA, the CDR3 is TGTGCCAGCAGCTTAGAAACAGCCTTTTACGAGCAGTACTTC.

This chain links TRBV18 with TRBJ2-1; 8 nucleotides agree with TRBD2. In germline, CDR1 is KGHSH, CDR2 LQKENI. Trimming took 2 bases from V and 10 from J; bases not matched to a gene: 13. CDR3 length equals 16 residues. CDR3 nucleotides: TGTGCCAGCTCACCATTTGATAGGGTAGCGGGAACCGAGCAGTTCTTC. Translated, it gives CASSPFDRVAGTEQFF. Together with reference TRBV18 and TRBJ2-1, the CDR3 gives the full variable domain: NAGVMQNPRHLVRRRGQEARLRCSPMKGHSHVYWYRQLPEEGLKFMVYLQKENIIDESGMPKERFSAEFPKEGPSILRIQQVVRGDSAAYFCASSPFDRVAGTEQFFGPGTRLTVL.

In DNA, the CDR3 is TGTGCCAGCAATGGGGGATATAACACTGAAGCTTTCTTT. Its protein is CASNGGYNTEAFF. V and J are TRBV2 and TRBJ1-1; D is possibly TRBD1 (5 bases). V was clipped by 7 bases and J by 2 bases, with 11 bases between them. The CDR3 covers 13 residues. Germline CDR1 SNHLY, CDR2 FYNNEI.

Remarks on this clone: A junction boundary mismatches the germline segment, possibly from a read error. The chain combines TRBV6-5 with TRBJ1-1, with D perhaps matching TRBD1 (5 bases). The CDR3 contains 14 residues. Germline CDR1 MNHEY, CDR2 SVGAGI. CDR3 bases: TGTGCTAGCAAACGACAGTTCATGAACACTGAAGCTTTCTTT. As protein: CASKRQFMNTEAFF.

The rearrangement uses TRBV7-2 and TRBJ2-5, with D perhaps matching TRBD1 or TRBD2 (5 bases each). This CDR3 is built from 14 residues. V was trimmed by 3 bases and J by 5 bases, leaving 13 bases between them. Looked up from germline, CDR1 is SGHTA and CDR2 is FQGNSA. The DNA of the CDR3 is TGTGCCAGCAGCTTGTGGCGCTGGGGGGAGACCCAGTACTTC. Amino acid sequence: CASSLWRWGETQYF.

The DNA for the CDR3 is TGTGCCAGCAGCCAAGTGGGGGATAGTGCCCTCCACTTT. As protein: CASSQVGDSALHF. V is TRBV4-2 and J is TRBJ1-6, with D perhaps TRBD1 (5 bases). Germline CDR1 is LGHNA and CDR2 is YNFKEQ. CDR3 size: 13 residues. With 1 base removed from V and 14 bases from J, the gap between germline ends came to 12 bases.

The V gene is TRBV5-6, the J gene TRBJ1-5; D gene uncertain. The CDR3 has 14 amino acids. Trimming cost V 0 bases and J 4 bases, with 8 bases left between them. Germline V gene lookup returns CDR1 SGHDT and CDR2 YYEEEE. CDR3 bases: TGTGCCAGCAGCTTGGTTGGCCAGAATCAGCCCCAGCATTTT. It is translated as CASSLVGQNQPQHF.

This clone was recorded only once. The chain links TRBV4-1 to TRBJ2-3; the D gene is possibly TRBD1 (6 bases). Per the germline V gene, CDR1 is MGHRA and CDR2 is YSYEKL. The CDR3 loop spans 15 amino acids. V was trimmed by 3 bases and J by 6 bases, leaving 16 bases between them. CDR3 region: CASSQGASLADTQYF. The CDR3 nucleotides read TGCGCCAGCAGCCAGGGGGCTAGCCTAGCTGATACGCAGTATTTT.